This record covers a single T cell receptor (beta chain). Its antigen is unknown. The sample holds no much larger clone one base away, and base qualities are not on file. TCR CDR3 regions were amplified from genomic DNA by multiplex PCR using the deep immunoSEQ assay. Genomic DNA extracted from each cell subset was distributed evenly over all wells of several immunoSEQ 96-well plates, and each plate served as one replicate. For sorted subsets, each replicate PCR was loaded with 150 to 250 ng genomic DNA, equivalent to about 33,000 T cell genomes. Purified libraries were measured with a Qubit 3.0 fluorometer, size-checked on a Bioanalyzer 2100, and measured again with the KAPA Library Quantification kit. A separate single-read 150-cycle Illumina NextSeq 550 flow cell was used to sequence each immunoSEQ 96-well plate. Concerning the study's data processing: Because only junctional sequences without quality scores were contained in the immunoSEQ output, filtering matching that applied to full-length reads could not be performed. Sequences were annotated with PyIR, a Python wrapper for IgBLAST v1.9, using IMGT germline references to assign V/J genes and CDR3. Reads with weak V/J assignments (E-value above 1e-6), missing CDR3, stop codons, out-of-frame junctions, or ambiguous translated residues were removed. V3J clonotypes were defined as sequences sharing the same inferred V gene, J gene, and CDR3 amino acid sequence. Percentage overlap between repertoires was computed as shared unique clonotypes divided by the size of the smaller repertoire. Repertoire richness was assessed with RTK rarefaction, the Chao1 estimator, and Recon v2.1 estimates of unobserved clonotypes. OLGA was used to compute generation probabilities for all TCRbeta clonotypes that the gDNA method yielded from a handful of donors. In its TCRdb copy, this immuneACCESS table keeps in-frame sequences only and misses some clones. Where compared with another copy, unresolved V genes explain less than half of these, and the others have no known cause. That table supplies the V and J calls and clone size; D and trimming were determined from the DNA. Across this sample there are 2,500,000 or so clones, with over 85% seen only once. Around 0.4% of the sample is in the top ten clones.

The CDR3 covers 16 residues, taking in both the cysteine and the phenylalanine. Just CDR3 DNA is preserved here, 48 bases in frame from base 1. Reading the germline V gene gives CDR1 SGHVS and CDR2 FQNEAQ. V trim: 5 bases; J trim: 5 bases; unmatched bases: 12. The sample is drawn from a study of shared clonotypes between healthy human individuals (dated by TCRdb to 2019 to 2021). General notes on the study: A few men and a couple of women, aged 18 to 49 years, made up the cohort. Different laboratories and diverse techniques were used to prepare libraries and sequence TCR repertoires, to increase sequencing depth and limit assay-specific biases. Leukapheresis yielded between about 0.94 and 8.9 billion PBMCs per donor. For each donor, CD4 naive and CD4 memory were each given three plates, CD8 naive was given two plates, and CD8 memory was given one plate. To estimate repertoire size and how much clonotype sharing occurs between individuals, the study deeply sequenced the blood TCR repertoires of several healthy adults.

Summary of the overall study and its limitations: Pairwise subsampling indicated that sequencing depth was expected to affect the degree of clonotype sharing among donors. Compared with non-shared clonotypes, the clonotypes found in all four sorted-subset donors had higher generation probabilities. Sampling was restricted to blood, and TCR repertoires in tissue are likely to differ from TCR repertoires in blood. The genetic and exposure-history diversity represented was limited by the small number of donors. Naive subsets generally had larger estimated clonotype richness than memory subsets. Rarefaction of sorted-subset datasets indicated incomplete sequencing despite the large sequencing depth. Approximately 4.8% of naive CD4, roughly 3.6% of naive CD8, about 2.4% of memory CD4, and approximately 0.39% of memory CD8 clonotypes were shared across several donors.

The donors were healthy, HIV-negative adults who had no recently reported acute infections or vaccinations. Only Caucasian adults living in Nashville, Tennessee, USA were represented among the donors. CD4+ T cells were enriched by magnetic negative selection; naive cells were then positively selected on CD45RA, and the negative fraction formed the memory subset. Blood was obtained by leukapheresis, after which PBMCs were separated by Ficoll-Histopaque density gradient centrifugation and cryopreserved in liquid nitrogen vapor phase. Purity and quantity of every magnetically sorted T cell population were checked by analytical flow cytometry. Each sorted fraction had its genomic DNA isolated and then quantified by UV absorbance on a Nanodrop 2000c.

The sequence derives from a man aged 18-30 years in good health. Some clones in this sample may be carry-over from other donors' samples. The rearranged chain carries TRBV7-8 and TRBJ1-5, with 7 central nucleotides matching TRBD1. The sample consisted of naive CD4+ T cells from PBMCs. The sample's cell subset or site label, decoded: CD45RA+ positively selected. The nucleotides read TGTGCCAGCAGCGAACTTGAGGGGGCCACCTATCAGCCCCAGCATTTT. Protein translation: CASSELEGATYQPQHF.